This T cell receptor beta chain was sequenced during a study of CD8 T cells in Susac syndrome (dated by TCRdb to about 2019). In the study overall: The study used repertoire sequencing to test whether antigen drove CD8+ T cell activation and differentiation in Susac syndrome. The paper's findings and limits, for the study overall: The number of individuals in the TCR sequencing and HLA analysis was recognized as being relatively small.

Peripheral blood CD8+ and CD4+ T cells from healthy donors, Susac syndrome patients and multiple sclerosis patients were profiled by high-throughput TCR beta sequencing. The healthy donors served as controls matched for age and sex. Bulk CD8+ and CD4+ T cells were purified by magnetic negative isolation, while CD8+ TEMRA cells were enriched using FACS. Blood was drawn into EDTA tubes, processed within 24 hours, and PBMCs were isolated by density gradient centrifugation. PBMCs destined for TCR sequencing were cryopreserved in liquid nitrogen and later thawed in a 37 °C water bath. The sorted or isolated CD4+, CD8+ and CD8+ TEMRA cells had a purity of 90% or higher. Worth noting for this clonotype: Its target antigen remains unknown. Base qualities are not at hand, and no much larger clone is one base apart.

The CDR3, cysteine through phenylalanine, is 14 amino acids long. Only the CDR3 part of the read is kept: 42 bases, read in frame from the first base. The germline V and J ends show losses of 5 bases and 4 bases respectively, and no gene match explains 7 bases of the junction. Taken from the germline V gene (reference sequence), the CDR1 and CDR2 loops are DFQATT and SNEGSKA. RNA was extracted with the RNeasy kit and roughly 0.5 to 1 ug was reverse transcribed using random hexamers. The immunoSEQ multiplex PCR assay, which covers 54 Vbeta and 13 Jbeta segments, was used to amplify TCR beta CDR3 regions. PCR amplification bias was corrected using a synthetic template baseline for primer optimization and computational correction. The authors processed their data as follows. Reads were assigned to V, D and J genes according to IMGT and analyzed in immunoSEQ Analyzer, with only productive sequences retained. Clonality was computed as one minus Shannon entropy normalized by log2 of the number of productive unique sequences. For each patient and control, public and private clones were evaluated among the 100 most prevalent clones. Susac-specific clones were defined as absent from healthy and MS cohorts, roughly 1,100 published viral clones and other ImmuneACCESS disease sequences. The public reads were quality trimmed at Q25 with fastp and then assembled into clones with MiXCR by TCRdb, keeping productive beta chains. Entries that share a CDR3 protein sequence are merged under the most common genes and DNA. These V and J calls derive from TCRdb rather than the authors' analysis. The sample includes 150,000 to 200,000 distinct CDR3 sequences, with just under 95% observed a single time. Over 0.12% of the sample comes from the top ten.

The receptor was isolated from a human donor in good health. Sequencing used CD4+ T cells from PBMCs. The sequence links TRBV20-1 to TRBJ2-1; 8 of the junction bases match TRBD2. The CDR3 protein: CSALGLVSYNEQFF. The nucleotides read TGCAGTGCTTTGGGACTAGTCTCTTACAATGAGCAGTTCTTC.